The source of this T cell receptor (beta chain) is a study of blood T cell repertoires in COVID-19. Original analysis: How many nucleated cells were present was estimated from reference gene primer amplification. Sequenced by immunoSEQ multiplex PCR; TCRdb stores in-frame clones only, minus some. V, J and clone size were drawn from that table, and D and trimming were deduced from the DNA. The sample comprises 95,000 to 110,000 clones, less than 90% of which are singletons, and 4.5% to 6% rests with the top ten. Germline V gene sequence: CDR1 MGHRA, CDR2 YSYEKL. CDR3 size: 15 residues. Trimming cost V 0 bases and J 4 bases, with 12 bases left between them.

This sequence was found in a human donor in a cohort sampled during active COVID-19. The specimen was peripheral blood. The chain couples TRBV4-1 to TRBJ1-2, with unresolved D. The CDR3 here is CASSQDLWGVYGYTF. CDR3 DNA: TGCGCCAGCAGCCAAGATCTCTGGGGAGTCTATGGCTACACCTTC.